Following are 8 T cell receptor beta chains from one sample sequenced in a study of CD8 T cells in ankylosing spondylitis. TCRdb ran MiXCR on the 5' RACE reads and lists one entry per CDR3 protein. The repertoire holds 160,000 or so distinct CDR3 sequences, around 8.9% seen once, with around 16% in the top ten. Sample: blood, either unsorted or a sorted T cell fraction (not recorded which). These receptors all stem from a female donor with ankylosing spondylitis or in good health (not recorded which).

The V and J genes are TRBV27 and TRBJ2-7; possibly TRBD1 or TRBD2 for D (5 bases each). The CDR3 is 13 amino acids. V gave up 4 bases and J gave up 3 bases, with 10 bases separating them. Germline CDR1 MNHEY, CDR2 SMNVEV (reference sequence). CDR3 protein: CASSWGSNYEQYF. The CDR3 DNA sequence: TGTGCCAGCAGTTGGGGGTCTAACTACGAGCAGTACTTC.

This clonotype was observed a handful of times. CDR3 amino acids: CASSQESGPAPYEQYF. In nucleotides, the CDR3 is TGTGCCAGCAGCCAAGAAAGCGGACCTGCCCCGTACGAGCAGTACTTC. J is TRBJ2-7 and V is TRBV4-2; TRBD2 might be the D (5 bases). Germline-derived CDR1 and CDR2 are LGHNA and YNFKEQ. The CDR3 contains 16 residues. V was pared by 0 bases and J by 4 bases, with 16 bases between.

This clonotype was seen repeatedly, ten times or more. V usage is TRBV5-5 and J usage is TRBJ2-7; D remains ambiguous. V was pared by 0 bases and J by 0 bases, with 10 bases between. CDR3 length: 15 amino acids. The V gene's germline CDR1 is SGHKS and CDR2 YYEKEE (reference sequence). CDR3 amino acids: CASSLVEIRSYEQYF. CDR3 nucleotides: TGTGCCAGCAGCTTGGTAGAGATTCGCTCCTACGAGCAGTACTTC.

The chain couples TRBV10-3 to TRBJ2-1, with 7 positions matching TRBD1. This CDR3 has 15 amino acids. The germline V gene has CDR1 ENHRY and CDR2 SYGVKD. J was trimmed by 9 bases and V by 6 bases; bases with no gene match: 14. CDR3: CAIRGDRGGWGEQFF. The CDR3 coding sequence is TGTGCCATCAGGGGGGACAGAGGAGGATGGGGTGAGCAGTTCTTC.

The chain combines TRBV6-1 with TRBJ2-7; D is undetermined. Germline V gives CDR1 MNHNS, CDR2 SASEGT. V was cut by 7 bases and J by 5 bases, with 21 bases left in between. The CDR3 contains 15 residues. This chain's CDR3 is CASTENRQVVHEQYF. The CDR3 DNA follows: TGTGCCAGCACCGAAAACCGGCAGGTGGTCCACGAGCAGTACTTC.

This clonotype was counted only a few times. The chain links TRBV6-2 or TRBV6-3 to TRBJ1-1; maybe TRBD1 (5 bases). Per the germline V gene, CDR1 is MNHEY and CDR2 is SVGEGT. V gave up 0 bases and J gave up 1 base, with 12 bases separating them. The CDR3 is 16 amino acids. This chain's CDR3 is CASSYSIAGTNTEAFF. The CDR3 nucleotides are TGTGCCAGCAGTTACTCGATCGCAGGGACGAACACTGAAGCTTTCTTT.

The J gene is TRBJ1-5, the V gene TRBV12-3 or TRBV12-4; no clear D. This CDR3 has 12 amino acids. The V end lost 5 bases, the J end lost 7 bases, and 9 bases lay between the germline ends. CDR3 residues: CASSLGFQPQHF. CDR3 coding DNA: TGTGCCAGCAGTCTGGGTTTCCAGCCCCAGCATTTT.

This clonotype was recorded a few times. Germline is not matched at one junction end, which may reflect a read error. CDR3 nucleotides: TGTGCCAATAGTATGGGGTCTGATGGGGTCCAGCCCCAGCATTTT. Protein product: CANSMGSDGVQPQHF. The V call is TRBV19, the J call TRBJ1-5; D is undetermined. The CDR3 sequence is 15 residues long. Looked up from germline, CDR1 is LNHDA and CDR2 is SQIVND (reference sequence).